This T cell receptor (beta chain) derives from a study of blood T cell repertoires in COVID-19. On the study more broadly: The origin of the acute and convalescent COVID-19 samples was the United States, Italy and Spain.

The V gene lost 8 bases and the J gene lost 7 bases, with 14 bases spanning the gap. CDR3 size: 11 residues. Germline CDR1 SQVTM, CDR2 ANQGSEA. Authors' analysis steps: By means of reference gene primer amplification, nucleated cell counts were estimated. Assay: immunoSEQ multiplex PCR; the TCRdb copy retains only in-frame clones and omits some. The V and J calls and clone size are taken from that table; D and trimming were inferred from the DNA. This sample has around 130,000 clones, with around nine tenths found just once. The chain is built from TRBV29-1 and TRBJ1-1; D ambiguous. The clonotype originates from a man aged 45-65 years with active COVID-19. Sequenced material: peripheral blood. The DNA of the CDR3 is TGCAGCACCTCGTATGGCAGTGAAGCTTTCTTT. It specifies CSTSYGSEAFF. Supplemented by reference TRBV29-1 and TRBJ1-1, the full variable domain reads SAVISQKPSRDICQRGTSLTIQCQVDSQVTMMFWYRQQPGQSLTLIATANQGSEATYESGFVIDKFPISRPNLTFSTLTVSNMSPEDSSIYLCSTSYGSEAFFGQGTRLTVV.